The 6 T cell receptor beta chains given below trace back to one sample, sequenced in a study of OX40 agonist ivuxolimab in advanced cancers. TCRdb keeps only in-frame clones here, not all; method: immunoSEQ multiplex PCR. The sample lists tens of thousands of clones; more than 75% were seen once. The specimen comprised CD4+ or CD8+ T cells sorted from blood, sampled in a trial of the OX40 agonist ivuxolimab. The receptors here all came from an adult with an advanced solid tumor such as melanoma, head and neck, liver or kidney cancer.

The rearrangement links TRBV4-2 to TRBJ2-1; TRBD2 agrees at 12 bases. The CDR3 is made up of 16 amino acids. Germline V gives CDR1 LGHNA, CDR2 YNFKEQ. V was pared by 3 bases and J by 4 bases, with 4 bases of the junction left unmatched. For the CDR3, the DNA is TGTGCCAGCAGCCATAGGACTAGCGGGGCTTACAATGAGCAGTTCTTC. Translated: CASSHRTSGAYNEQFF.

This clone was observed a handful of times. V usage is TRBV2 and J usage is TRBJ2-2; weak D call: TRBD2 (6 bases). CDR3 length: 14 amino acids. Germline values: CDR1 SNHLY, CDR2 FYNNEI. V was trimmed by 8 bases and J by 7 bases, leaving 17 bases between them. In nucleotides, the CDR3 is TGTGCCAGCGGAAGGCCGACTAGTGGCGGGGAGCTGTTTTTT. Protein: CASGRPTSGGELFF. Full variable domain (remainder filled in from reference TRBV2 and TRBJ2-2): EPEVTQTPSHQVTQMGQEVILRCVPISNHLYFYWYRQILGQKVEFLVSFYNNEISEKSEIFDDQFSVERPDGSNFTLKIRSTKLEDSAMYFCASGRPTSGGELFFGEGSRLTVL.

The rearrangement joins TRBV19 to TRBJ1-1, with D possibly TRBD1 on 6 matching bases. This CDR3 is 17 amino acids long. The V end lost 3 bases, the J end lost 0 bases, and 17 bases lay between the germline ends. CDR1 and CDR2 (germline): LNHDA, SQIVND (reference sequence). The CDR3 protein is CASSMTLPGHLNTEAFF. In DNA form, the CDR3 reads TGTGCCAGTAGTATGACCCTCCCGGGACACTTGAACACTGAAGCTTTCTTT.

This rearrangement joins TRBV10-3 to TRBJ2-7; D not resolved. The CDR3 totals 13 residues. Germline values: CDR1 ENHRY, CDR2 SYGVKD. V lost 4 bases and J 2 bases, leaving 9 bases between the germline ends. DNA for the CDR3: TGTGCCATCAGTGGAACCAGTCCCTACGAGCAGTACTTC. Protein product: CAISGTSPYEQYF.

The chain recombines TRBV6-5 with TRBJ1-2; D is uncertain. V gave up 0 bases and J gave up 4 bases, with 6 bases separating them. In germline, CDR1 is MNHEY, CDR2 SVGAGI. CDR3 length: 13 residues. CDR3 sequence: CASSYSAGYGYTF. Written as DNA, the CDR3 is TGTGCCAGCAGTTACTCGGCCGGCTATGGCTACACCTTC.

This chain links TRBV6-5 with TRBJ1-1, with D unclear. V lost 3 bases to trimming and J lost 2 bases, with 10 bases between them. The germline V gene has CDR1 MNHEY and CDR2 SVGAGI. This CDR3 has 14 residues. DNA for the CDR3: TGTGCCAGCAGTTATCGGCCGACAAACACTGAAGCTTTCTTT. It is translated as CASSYRPTNTEAFF.